What follows are 23 T cell receptor beta chains derived from one specimen sequenced in a study of cytomegalovirus exposure and HLA in healthy donors. Primers included in the PCR were 60 Vbeta and 13 Jbeta primers. Sequencing was performed with immunoSEQ multiplex PCR; in TCRdb, only in-frame clones are kept and a portion is missing. The sample includes some 140,000 clones, around four fifths of them seen just once. The sequencing sample was made of PBMCs. These receptors originate from a male donor in good health and CMV-seropositive.

The gene calls are TRBV7-8 and TRBJ1-2, with TRBD1 identical over 7 bases. The CDR3 consists of 18 residues. The V segment lost 2 bases and the J segment 3 bases; nucleotides outside the gene matches: 15. CDR1 and CDR2 (germline): SGHVS, FQNEAQ. The CDR3 here is CASSLNYGARQGHYGYTF. The DNA of the CDR3 is TGTGCCAGCAGCTTAAACTATGGGGCTCGACAGGGTCACTATGGCTACACCTTC. Variable domain in full (rest from reference TRBV7-8 and TRBJ1-2): GAGVSQSPRYKVAKRGQDVALRCDPISGHVSLFWYQQALGQGPEFLTYFQNEAQLDKSGLPSDRFFAERPEGSVSTLKIQRTQQEDSAVYLCASSLNYGARQGHYGYTFGSGTRLTVV.

The chain links TRBV5-1 to TRBJ1-1; D uncertain. Trimming pared 1 base from V and 7 bases from J, leaving 8 bases between. CDR1 is SGHRS and CDR2 is YFSETQ in the germline V gene. CDR3 length: 12 amino acids. The CDR3 sequence is CASSLIGGEAFF. CDR3 in DNA: TGCGCCAGCAGCTTGATAGGAGGTGAAGCTTTCTTT.

The chain uses TRBV2 and TRBJ1-5; no reliable D call. V dropped 0 bases and J dropped 4 bases, with 7 bases sitting between them. From germline, CDR1 is SNHLY and CDR2 FYNNEI. The CDR3 has 14 residues. Written as DNA, the CDR3 is TGTGCCAGCAGTGAAGCCTATCGGAATCAGCCCCAGCATTTT. Translation: CASSEAYRNQPQHF.

The chain has TRBV29-1 and TRBJ2-3; D is uncertain. CDR3 length: 13 residues. Per germline, CDR1 SQVTM and CDR2 ANQGSEA. Trimming removed 3 bases at V and 2 bases at J, with 9 bases between. CDR3 nucleotides: TGCAGCGTTGATTCTACCGACACAGATACGCAGTATTTT. The encoded protein is CSVDSTDTDTQYF.

The chain has TRBV6-1 and TRBJ2-1; TRBD2 matches at 9 bases. Per the germline V gene, CDR1 is MNHNS and CDR2 is SASEGT. CDR3 length: 16 residues. The V gene end was trimmed by 4 bases and the J gene end by 6 bases; junction bases not matched to a gene: 10. CDR3 region: CASSGGSAGGGNEQFF. The CDR3 DNA follows: TGTGCCAGCAGTGGGGGTAGTGCGGGGGGGGGCAATGAGCAGTTCTTC.

V gene TRBV10-3 combines with J gene TRBJ1-1; weak D call: TRBD1 (6 bases). The CDR3 has 14 amino acids. Deletions cut 6 bases from V and 7 bases from J, with 18 bases between. Per the germline V gene, CDR1 is ENHRY and CDR2 is SYGVKD. DNA for the CDR3: TGTGCCATCAGGAACCTCACAGGGTCTAGTGAAGCTTTCTTT. It encodes CAIRNLTGSSEAFF.

CDR3 nucleotides: TGTGCCAGCAGCTTCCGGGGGGGGATGAGTGGAAATGAAAAACTGTTTTTT. This codes for CASSFRGGMSGNEKLFF. This chain uses TRBV5-6 with TRBJ1-4; a possible D gene is TRBD1 (5 bases). CDR3 size: 17 residues. V was trimmed by 2 bases and J by 5 bases, leaving 19 bases between them. Per germline, CDR1 SGHDT and CDR2 YYEEEE.

The genes are TRBV2 and TRBJ1-2; TRBD1 might be the D (6 bases). V lost 9 bases and J 2 bases, leaving 16 bases between the germline ends. The CDR3 is made up of 14 amino acids. The germline CDR1 and CDR2 sequences are SNHLY and FYNNEI. The CDR3: CARRDKGGNYGYTF. CDR3 DNA: TGTGCCAGACGGGACAAGGGTGGCAACTATGGCTACACCTTC.

V usage is TRBV6-5 and J usage is TRBJ1-6; 9 bases are shared with TRBD1. CDR3 length equals 15 residues. V dropped 7 bases and J dropped 6; count of bases not matched to a gene: 7. Germline V lookup: CDR1 MNHEY, CDR2 SVGAGI. Here the CDR3 reads CASTGQGMGNSPLHF. CDR3 in DNA: TGTGCCAGCACCGGACAGGGGATGGGTAATTCACCCCTCCACTTT.

CDR3 loop: CASSSGGGPGELFF. In DNA form, the CDR3 reads TGTGCCAGCAGCTCTGGGGGGGGCCCCGGGGAGCTGTTTTTT. The chain joins TRBV5-4 to TRBJ2-2, with D possibly matching TRBD2 (7 bases). The V gene's germline CDR1 is SGHNT and CDR2 YYREEE (reference sequence). There are 14 residues in the CDR3. Trimming took 3 bases from V and 6 from J, leaving 12 bases between them.

This clone was detected once. V gene TRBV5-5 combines with J gene TRBJ1-3, with D maybe TRBD1 (5 bases). CDR1 is SGHKS, CDR2 YYEKEE, per germline (reference sequence). Deletions cut 0 bases from V and 2 bases from J, with 12 bases between. CDR3 length: 16 amino acids. The CDR3 coding sequence is TGTGCCAGCAGCTTGGTTTCGGGGGGAGCTGGAAACACCATATATTTT. Translated, it gives CASSLVSGGAGNTIYF.

The V and J genes are TRBV18 and TRBJ1-4; unclear D gene. V was cut by 3 bases and J by 8 bases, with 16 bases left in between. Germline V lookup: CDR1 KGHSH, CDR2 LQKENI. The CDR3 contains 15 residues. CDR3: CASSPPGIPGEKLFF. CDR3 in DNA: TGTGCCAGCTCACCCCCCGGGATCCCGGGCGAAAAACTGTTTTTT. Complete variable domain (other parts from reference TRBV18 and TRBJ1-4): NAGVMQNPRHLVRRRGQEARLRCSPMKGHSHVYWYRQLPEEGLKFMVYLQKENIIDESGMPKERFSAEFPKEGPSILRIQQVVRGDSAAYFCASSPPGIPGEKLFFGSGTQLSVL.

The V and J genes are TRBV7-2 and TRBJ2-7; 10 positions agree with TRBD2. This CDR3 is 14 amino acids long. Germline V gene lookup returns CDR1 SGHTA and CDR2 FQGNSA. V trimming: 5 bases; J trimming: 4 bases; junction bases outside the gene matches: 5. The CDR3 loop reads CASSELAGRYEQYF. The CDR3 DNA follows: TGTGCCAGCAGCGAACTAGCGGGAAGGTACGAGCAGTACTTC.

This clone was observed a single time. The chain combines TRBV7-3 with TRBJ2-1; D might be TRBD2 (6 bases). The CDR3 extends over 12 amino acids. Trimming removed 5 bases at V and 6 bases at J, with 8 bases between. The germline CDR1 and CDR2 sequences are SGHTA and FQGTGA. As DNA, the CDR3 is TGTGCCAGCAGCCGGCGGGGCAATGAGCAGTTCTTC. Its translation: CASSRRGNEQFF.

This sequence joins TRBV19 and TRBJ2-7; weak D call: TRBD1 (5 bases). Trimming removed 3 bases at V and 7 bases at J, with 16 bases between. Germline V gene sequence: CDR1 LNHDA, CDR2 SQIVND (reference sequence). The CDR3 loop spans 14 amino acids. The CDR3 here is CASSIGRASEEQYF. The CDR3 region has the DNA TGTGCCAGTAGTATCGGCAGGGCGTCCGAAGAGCAGTACTTC.

V gene TRBV7-9 combines with J gene TRBJ1-1, with D unclear. V lost 5 bases and J lost 4, with 14 bases in between. Germline CDR1 SEHNR, CDR2 FQNEAQ (reference sequence). The CDR3 runs to 14 residues. The CDR3 coding sequence is TGTGCCAGCAGCCCGGTAGAAGTGTCCACTGAAGCTTTCTTT. Translation gives CASSPVEVSTEAFF.

This clone was observed a single time. The germline gene is not matched at one end of the junction; a read error may be the cause. This chain uses TRBV7-9 with TRBJ2-6; perhaps TRBD2 as D (6 bases). The CDR3 totals 18 residues. The V gene's germline CDR1 is SEHNR and CDR2 FQNEAQ (reference sequence). The CDR3 loop is CSSSQGRGSVTGANVLTF. The CDR3 DNA is TGTTCCAGCAGCCAGGGTCGGGGGAGTGTCACTGGGGCCAACGTCCTGACTTTC.

The rearrangement joins TRBV28 to TRBJ1-2, with TRBD1 as a possible D gene (5 bases). The CDR3 consists of 14 residues. The germline V gene has CDR1 MDHEN and CDR2 SYDVKM. V was clipped by 1 base and J by 4 bases, with 10 bases between them. The CDR3 coding sequence is TGTGCCAGCAGTTTATCTGTGGGGGGCTATGGCTACACCTTC. Translated, it gives CASSLSVGGYGYTF.

This clone was seen a few times. This sequence joins TRBV6-6 and TRBJ2-7; a weak D match, TRBD2 (6 bases). V lost 10 bases and J lost 7, with 14 bases in between. CDR1 MNHNY and CDR2 SVGAGI come from the germline V gene (reference sequence). The CDR3 is 11 amino acids. This CDR3 is CAISVGGEQYF. The CDR3 DNA reads as TGTGCCATTTCCGTGGGGGGAGAGCAGTACTTC.

V gene TRBV5-1 combines with J gene TRBJ1-2, with D perhaps matching TRBD1 (6 bases). V was shortened by 4 bases and J by 4 bases, with 14 bases between the two germline ends. Per the germline V gene, CDR1 is SGHRS and CDR2 is YFSETQ. The CDR3 runs to 14 residues. CDR3 DNA sequence: TGCGCCAGCAGCACCTCCGGGACACTCTATGGCTACACCTTC. Amino acids: CASSTSGTLYGYTF.

On this clone: At one end the junction does not follow the germline gene, possibly because of a read error. Other DNA variants within this sample encode the same CDR3. V and J are TRBV30 and TRBJ2-7; 7 nucleotides agree with TRBD2. The CDR3 has 14 residues. Germline-derived CDR1 and CDR2 are GTSNPN and SVGIG (reference sequence). The CDR3 loop is CACQGEGSSYEQYF. The CDR3 DNA sequence: TGTGCCTGTCAAGGGGAGGGGAGCTCCTACGAGCAATACTTC. The full variable domain, its missing parts supplied by reference TRBV30 and TRBJ2-7, is SQTIHQWPATLVQPVGSPLSLECTVEGTSNPNLYWYRQAAGRGLQLLFYSVGIGQISSEVPQNLSASRPQDRQFILSSKKLLLSDSGFYLCACQGEGSSYEQYFGPGTRLTVT.

Only a few counts were recorded for this clone. V and J are TRBV6-5 and TRBJ2-7; 12 bases are a match to TRBD2. J gave up 3 bases and V 4 bases, and 4 bases lay outside the gene matches. In germline, CDR1 is MNHEY, CDR2 SVGAGI. This CDR3 has 15 amino acids. The CDR3 is CASSWSSGGDYEQYF. The DNA for the CDR3 is TGTGCCAGCAGTTGGTCTAGCGGGGGGGACTACGAGCAGTACTTC.

This CDR3 reads CASGQFYEQYF. In nucleotides, the CDR3 is TGTGCCAGCGGACAGTTCTACGAGCAGTACTTC. The chain has TRBV28 and TRBJ2-7, with D perhaps matching TRBD1 (6 bases). CDR3 length equals 11 residues. Trimming removed 8 bases at V and 3 bases at J, with 8 bases between. The germline CDR1 and CDR2 sequences are MDHEN and SYDVKM.